The sequence of this TCR beta chain was determined in a study of spatial heterogeneity in lung cancer. Overall study: Raw-read counts averaged over ten per unique TCR and UMI combination.

The CDR3 runs to 14 residues. J was trimmed by 0 bases and V by 4 bases; bases with no gene match: 2. The germline CDR1 and CDR2 sequences are SQVTM and ANQGSEA. All TCR cDNA molecules were individually tagged with a unique molecular identifier. In TCRdb, the 5' RACE reads were re-called with MiXCR into one record per CDR3 protein. Found here are more than 80,000 distinct CDR3 sequences, 9.5% to 15% of them singletons; the top ten hold about 41%. Time point of the sample: sample taken at primary tumor resection. Whole RNA from tumor, nontumor lung or frozen PBMC was sequenced unsorted. The approximately 78 donors had untreated early-stage non-small cell lung cancer.

Specimen: PBMCs, collected at surgery. This TCR came from a male donor with early-stage non-small cell lung cancer. V usage is TRBV29-1 and J usage is TRBJ1-5, with 8 bases matching TRBD1. CDR3 residues: CSVVTGDSNQPQHF. The CDR3 DNA reads TGCAGCGTTGTGACAGGGGATAGCAATCAGCCCCAGCATTTT.